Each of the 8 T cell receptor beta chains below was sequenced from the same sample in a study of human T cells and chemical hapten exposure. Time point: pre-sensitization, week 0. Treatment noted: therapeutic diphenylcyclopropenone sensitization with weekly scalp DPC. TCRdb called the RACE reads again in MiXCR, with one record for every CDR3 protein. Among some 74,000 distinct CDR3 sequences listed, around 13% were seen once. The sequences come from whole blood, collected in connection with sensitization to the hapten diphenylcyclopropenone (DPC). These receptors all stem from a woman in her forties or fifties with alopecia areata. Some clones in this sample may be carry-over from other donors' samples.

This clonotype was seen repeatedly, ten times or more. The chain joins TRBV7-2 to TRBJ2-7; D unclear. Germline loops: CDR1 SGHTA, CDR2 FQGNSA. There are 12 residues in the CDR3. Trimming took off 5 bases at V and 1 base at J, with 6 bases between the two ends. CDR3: CASSVYSYEQYF. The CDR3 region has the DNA TGTGCCAGCAGCGTTTATTCCTACGAGCAGTACTTC. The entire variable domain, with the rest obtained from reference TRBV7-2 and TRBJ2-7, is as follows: GAGVSQSPSNKVTEKGKDVELRCDPISGHTALYWYRQSLGQGLEFLIYFQGNSAPDKSGLPSDRFSAERTGGSVSTLTIQRTQQEDSAVYLCASSVYSYEQYFGPGTRLTVT.

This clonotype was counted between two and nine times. The CDR3 nucleotides are TGCAGCTTAGAACTCCATGAGCAGTTCTTC. As protein: CSLELHEQFF. The chain recombines TRBV20-1 with TRBJ2-1; no reliable D call. The CDR3 is made up of 10 amino acids. Looked up from germline, CDR1 is DFQATT and CDR2 is SNEGSKA (reference sequence).

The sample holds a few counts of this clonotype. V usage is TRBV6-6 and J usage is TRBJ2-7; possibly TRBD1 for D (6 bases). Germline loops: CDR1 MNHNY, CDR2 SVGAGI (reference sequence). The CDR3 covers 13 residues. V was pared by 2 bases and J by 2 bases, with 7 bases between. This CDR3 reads CASSYQGPYEQYF. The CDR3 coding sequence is TGTGCCAGCAGTTACCAGGGGCCCTACGAGCAGTACTTC.

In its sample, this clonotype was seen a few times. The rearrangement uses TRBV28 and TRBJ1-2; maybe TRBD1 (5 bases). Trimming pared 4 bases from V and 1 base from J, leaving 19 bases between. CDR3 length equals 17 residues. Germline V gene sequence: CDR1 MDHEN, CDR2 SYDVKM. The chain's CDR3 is CASSSAGEVNLNYGYTF. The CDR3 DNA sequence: TGTGCCAGCAGTTCGGCGGGGGAAGTTAACCTTAACTATGGCTACACCTTC.

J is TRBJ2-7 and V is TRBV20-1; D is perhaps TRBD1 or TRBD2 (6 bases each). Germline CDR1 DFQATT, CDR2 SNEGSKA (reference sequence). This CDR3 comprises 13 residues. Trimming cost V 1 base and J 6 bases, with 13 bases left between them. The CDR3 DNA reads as TGCAGTGCTAGAGCTACCTGGGGGGCCGAGCAGTACTTC. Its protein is CSARATWGAEQYF.

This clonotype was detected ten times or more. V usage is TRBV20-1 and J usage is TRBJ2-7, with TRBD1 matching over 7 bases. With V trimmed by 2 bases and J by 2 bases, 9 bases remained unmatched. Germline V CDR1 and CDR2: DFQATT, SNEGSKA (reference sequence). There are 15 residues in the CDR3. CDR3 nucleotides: TGCAGTGCTAGAAGACGGGACAGTCTTACCTACGAGCAGTACTTC. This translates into CSARRRDSLTYEQYF.

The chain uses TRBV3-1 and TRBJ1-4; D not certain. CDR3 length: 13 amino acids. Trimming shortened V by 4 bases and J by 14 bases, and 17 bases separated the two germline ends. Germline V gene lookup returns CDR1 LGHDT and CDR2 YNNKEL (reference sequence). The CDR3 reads CASSPRGSEGLFF. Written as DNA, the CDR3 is TGTGCCAGCAGCCCGCGCGGGAGTGAAGGGCTGTTTTTT.

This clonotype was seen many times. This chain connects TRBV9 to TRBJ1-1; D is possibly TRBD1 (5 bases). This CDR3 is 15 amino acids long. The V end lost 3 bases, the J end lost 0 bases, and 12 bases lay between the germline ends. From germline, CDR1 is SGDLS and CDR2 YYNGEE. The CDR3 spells CASSAEGRMNTEAFF. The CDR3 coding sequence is TGTGCCAGCAGCGCCGAGGGACGGATGAACACTGAAGCTTTCTTT.